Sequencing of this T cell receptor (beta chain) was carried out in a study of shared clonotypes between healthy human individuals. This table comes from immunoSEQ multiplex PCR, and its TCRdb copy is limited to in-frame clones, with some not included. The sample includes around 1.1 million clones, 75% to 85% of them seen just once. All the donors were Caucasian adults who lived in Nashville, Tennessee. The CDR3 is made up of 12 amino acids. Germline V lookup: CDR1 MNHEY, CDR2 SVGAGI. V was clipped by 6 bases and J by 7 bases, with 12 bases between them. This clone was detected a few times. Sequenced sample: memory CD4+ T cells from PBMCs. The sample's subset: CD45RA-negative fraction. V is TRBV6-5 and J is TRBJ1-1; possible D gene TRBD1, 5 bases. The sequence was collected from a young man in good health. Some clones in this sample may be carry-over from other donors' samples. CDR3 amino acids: CASSHRGGEAFF. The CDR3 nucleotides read TGTGCCAGCAGCCACCGCGGGGGTGAAGCTTTCTTT.